These T cell receptor beta chains were read from a single sample in a study of control samples from healthy donors and cancer patients. Profiling relied on immunoSEQ multiplex PCR, and the TCRdb table lists in-frame clones only, not all of them. The sample yields 100,000 to 150,000 clones, approximately 88% seen once. The sequenced material came from blood. These receptors came from a man aged 45-60 years in good health. CDR3s include the opening cysteine and the closing phenylalanine or tryptophan. The D gene is left open where the match is weak. Clone size, where shown, is once, few, many, or a class for clones that have expanded.

NA	TRBV30	TRBJ1-6	TRBD1	15	TGTGCCTCATCGGACAGGGATCTAGTGTATTCACCCCTCCACTTT	CASSDRDLVYSPLHF
NA	TRBV4-3	TRBJ2-1	TRBD1	16	TGCGCCAGCAGCCAAGGTAACCCAGGGGGCTACAATGAGCAGTTCTTC	CASSQGNPGGYNEQFF
NA	TRBV30	TRBJ1-2	TRBD1	13	TGTGCCTGGACCTTCTCAACAGGGGATGGCTACACCTTC	CAWTFSTGDGYTF
NA	TRBV7-9	TRBJ1-4	TRBD1	14	TGTGCCAGCAGCCCGGACAGGGGGAACGAAAAACTGTTTTTT	CASSPDRGNEKLFF
NA	TRBV5-1	TRBJ1-2	NA	14	TGCGCCAGCAGCCCAGGTAGAGCCCACTATGGCTACACCTTC	CASSPGRAHYGYTF
once	TRBV28	TRBJ2-2	NA	16	TGTGCCAGCAGCTCCCCGACAGAGACGGGGTCCGGGGAGCTGTTTTTT	CASSSPTETGSGELFF
few	TRBV2	TRBJ1-3	NA	13	TGTGCCAGCAGGTTAGCTTCCGGAAACACCATATATTTT	CASRLASGNTIYF
NA	TRBV12-3/TRBV12-4	TRBJ1-2	NA	13	TGTGCCAGCAGTCGGACAGCCAGCTATGGCTACACCTTC	CASSRTASYGYTF
NA	TRBV29-1	TRBJ2-3	NA	12	TGCAGCGTCCAACTAGAGCTGGATACGCAGTATTTT	CSVQLELDTQYF
few	TRBV9	TRBJ1-1	NA	14	TGTGCCAGCAGCGTAGAGCCGGGATTCACTGAAGCTTTCTTT	CASSVEPGFTEAFF
NA	TRBV27	TRBJ1-1	NA	15	TGTGCCAGCAGTTTAAGAGGGTTGGTTAACACTGAAGCTTTCTTT	CASSLRGLVNTEAFF
NA	TRBV27	TRBJ1-2	NA	15	TGTGCCAGCAGTTTAAAGGCAGCCCCGAACTATGGCTACACCTTC	CASSLKAAPNYGYTF
NA	TRBV15	TRBJ2-5	NA	15	TGTGCCACCAGCAGAGATGGGGGCGGGGGAGAGACCCAGTACTTC	CATSRDGGGGETQYF
NA	TRBV19	TRBJ2-7	NA	15	TGTGCCAGTAGTGCCACTACAGGGAGCTCCTACGAGCAGTACTTC	CASSATTGSSYEQYF
NA	TRBV7-6	TRBJ1-6	NA	15	TGTGCCAGCAGCTCCAAGACGGGGGCTCATTCACCCCTCCACTTT	CASSSKTGAHSPLHF
NA	TRBV10-3	TRBJ1-1	NA	15	TGTGCCATCAGTGAGTCTGGGACGCCGAACACTGAAGCTTTCTTT	CAISESGTPNTEAFF